One T cell receptor beta chain is described in this entry. This clonotype turned up a few times. The specificity of this receptor is unknown. No base quality values were provided; no much bigger clone lies one nucleotide off. The sample belongs to a study of human T cells and chemical hapten exposure (dated by TCRdb to the early 2020s). About the full investigation: For sensitization, 2% DPC in acetone was applied to a roughly 2 cm by roughly 2 cm area of upper inner arm skin. Weekly therapeutic DPC doses were additionally applied to the scalp of patients throughout the roughly 24-week study period. Patch testing was performed on the upper back with Finn chambers containing 0.01% DPC, and the patch tests were scored after 6 days according to International Contact Dermatitis Research Group standards. Most of the patients in the cohort were female, and the cohort covered alopecia areata with under or over 50% scalp involvement, alopecia totalis and alopecia universalis. Libraries were pooled for sequencing, and variation in per-sample TCR yields was attributed mainly to small differences in library volumes within the pool. The study tracked peripheral blood TCR repertoire changes in vivo during primary and secondary sensitization to the hapten diphenylcyclopropenone (DPC) in alopecia patients. Blood samples were taken from patients before sensitization (week 0) and at 2, 6 and about 24 weeks after DPC sensitization. For TCR sequencing, blood came from some 31 alopecia patients at anywhere from one to four time points (pre-sensitization, 2, 6 and 24 weeks). Findings and caveats that apply to the study as a whole: Because all patients had alopecia, a presumed autoimmune disease, the immune response of the patients might differ from that of healthy individuals. The number of TCRs above 1 in 1000 frequency did not change with DPC sensitization; there was no evidence of global repertoire structure alterations. Expanded TCRs formed significantly more large CDR3 similarity clusters than pre-sensitization or healthy control sets, consistent with antigen-driven responses. Patch test score correlated positively with the number of PT1 expanded TCRs, reaching significance at thresholds 8, 16 and 32 but not at 4. After repeated subsampling, the strength of the expansion versus patch-test correlation and the threshold at which it became significant changed.

V loses 2 bases of germline sequence and J loses 0 bases, and the interval between the two ends is 14 bases. From the germline V gene (reference sequence), CDR1 is GTSNPN and CDR2 is SVGIG. From its cysteine to its phenylalanine, the CDR3 spans 16 amino acids. The retained sequence is limited to the CDR3, 48 bases, with the frame set at the first base. What the time point label conveys for this sample: pre-sensitization, week 0. What this sample's treatment or condition label stands for: therapeutic diphenylcyclopropenone sensitization with weekly scalp DPC. At every patch-test visit, the blood draw took place before the patch test was put on. To be eligible, patients had to be aged 18 to 70, diagnosed with alopecia and judged suitable for DPC therapy, while pregnant patients were excluded. Total RNA was isolated from unfractionated whole blood collected in Tempus Blood RNA tubes. Library method: RACE. TCRdb records NextSeq 500 as the sequencer. Library preparation attached unique molecular identifiers to individual cDNA molecules for quantitative, reproducible TCR counting. For every blood RNA sample, sequencing covered both the TCR alpha and TCR beta chains. Turning to the authors' computational methods: A median of around 100,000 TCRs per sample was observed, with a range of 23,224 to 690,600. The Decombinator software suite was used to annotate the V, J and CDR3 of the TCR reads. Every sample was subsampled to the same number of TCRs (28,000) for the PS versus PT1 abundance plots. Expanded TCRs were defined as absent before sensitization and observed at least eight times at the 2-week time point. TCRdb reprocessed the public reads (quality trimming at Q25 with fastp, clone calling with MiXCR) and kept in-frame beta chains. Identical CDR3 protein sequences are pooled into one entry, listed with their most common genes and DNA. Here the V and J calls rest on TCRdb's processing, not on the authors' analysis. The sample includes 200,000 to 300,000 distinct CDR3 sequences, with about 9.4% observed a single time. The ten largest clonotypes hold approximately 2.2% of the sample.

The V gene is TRBV30 and the J gene is TRBJ1-5; the D gene assignment is ambiguous. The specimen comprised whole blood, sampled in connection with sensitization to the hapten diphenylcyclopropenone (DPC). The sequence was collected from a woman between 35 and 50 years old with alopecia areata. Some clones in this sample may be carry-over from other donors' samples. The CDR3 corresponds to CAWSPGRVFSNQPQHF. The nucleotide sequence is TGTGCCTGGAGTCCCGGCCGGGTATTTAGCAATCAGCCCCAGCATTTT.